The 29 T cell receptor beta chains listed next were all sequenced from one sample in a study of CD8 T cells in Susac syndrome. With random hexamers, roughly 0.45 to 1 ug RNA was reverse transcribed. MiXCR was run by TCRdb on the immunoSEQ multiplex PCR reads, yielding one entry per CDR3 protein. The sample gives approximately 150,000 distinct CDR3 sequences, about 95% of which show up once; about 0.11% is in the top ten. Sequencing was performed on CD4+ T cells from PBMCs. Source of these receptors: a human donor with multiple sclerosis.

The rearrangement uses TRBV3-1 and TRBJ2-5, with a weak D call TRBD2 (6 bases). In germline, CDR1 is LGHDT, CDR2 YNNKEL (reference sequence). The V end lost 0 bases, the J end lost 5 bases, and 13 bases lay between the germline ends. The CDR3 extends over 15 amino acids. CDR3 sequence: CASSQEVGGRETQYF. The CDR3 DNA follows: TGTGCCAGCAGCCAAGAAGTCGGAGGGAGGGAGACCCAGTACTTC.

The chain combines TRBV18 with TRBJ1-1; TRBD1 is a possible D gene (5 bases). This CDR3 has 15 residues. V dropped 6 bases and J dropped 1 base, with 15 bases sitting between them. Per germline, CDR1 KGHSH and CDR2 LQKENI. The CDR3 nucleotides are TGTGCCAGCTCCACCCGCGGGGCTGAGAACACTGAAGCTTTCTTT. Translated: CASSTRGAENTEAFF.

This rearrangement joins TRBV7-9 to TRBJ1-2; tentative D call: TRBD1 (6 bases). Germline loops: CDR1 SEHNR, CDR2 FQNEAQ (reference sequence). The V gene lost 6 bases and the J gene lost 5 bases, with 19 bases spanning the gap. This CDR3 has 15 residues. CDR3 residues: CASSHSDSEKYGYTF. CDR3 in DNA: TGTGCCAGCAGTCACTCGGACAGTGAGAAATATGGCTACACCTTC.

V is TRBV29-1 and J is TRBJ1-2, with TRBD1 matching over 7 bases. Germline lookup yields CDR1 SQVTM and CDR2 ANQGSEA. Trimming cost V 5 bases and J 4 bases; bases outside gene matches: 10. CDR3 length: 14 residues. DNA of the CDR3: TGCAGCGTTTGGAACAGGGGCTATGTCTATGGCTACACCTTC. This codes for CSVWNRGYVYGYTF. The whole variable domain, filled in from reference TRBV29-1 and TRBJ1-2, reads SAVISQKPSRDICQRGTSLTIQCQVDSQVTMMFWYRQQPGQSLTLIATANQGSEATYESGFVIDKFPISRPNLTFSTLTVSNMSPEDSSIYLCSVWNRGYVYGYTFGSGTRLTVV.

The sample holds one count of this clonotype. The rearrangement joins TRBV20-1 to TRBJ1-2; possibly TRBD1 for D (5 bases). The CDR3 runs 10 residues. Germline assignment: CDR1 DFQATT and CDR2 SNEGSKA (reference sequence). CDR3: CRTDTNGYTF. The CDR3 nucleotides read TGCAGGACAGACACGAATGGCTACACCTTC.

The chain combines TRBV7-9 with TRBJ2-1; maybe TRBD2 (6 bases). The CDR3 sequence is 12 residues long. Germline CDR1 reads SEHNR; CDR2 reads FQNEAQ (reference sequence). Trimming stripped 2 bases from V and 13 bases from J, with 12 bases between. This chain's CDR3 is CASSLSGTHQFF. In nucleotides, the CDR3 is TGTGCCAGCAGCTTAAGTGGGACTCACCAGTTCTTC.

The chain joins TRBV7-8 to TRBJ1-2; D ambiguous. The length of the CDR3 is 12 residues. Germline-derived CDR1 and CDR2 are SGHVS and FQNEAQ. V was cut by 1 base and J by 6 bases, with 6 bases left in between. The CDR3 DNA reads TGTGCCAGCAGCTTAGTGGGTGATGGCTACACCTTC. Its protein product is CASSLVGDGYTF.

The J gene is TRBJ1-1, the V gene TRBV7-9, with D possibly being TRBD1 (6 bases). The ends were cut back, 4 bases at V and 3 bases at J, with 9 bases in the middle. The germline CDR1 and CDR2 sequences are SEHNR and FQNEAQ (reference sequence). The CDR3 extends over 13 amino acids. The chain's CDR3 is CASSSGVYTEAFF. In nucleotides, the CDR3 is TGTGCCAGCAGCTCAGGGGTTTACACTGAAGCTTTCTTT.

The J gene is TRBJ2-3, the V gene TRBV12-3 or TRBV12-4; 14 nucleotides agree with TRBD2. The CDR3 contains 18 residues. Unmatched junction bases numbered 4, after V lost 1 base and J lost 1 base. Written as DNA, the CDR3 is TGTGCCAGCAGTTTAGGACTAGCGGGGGGGTTCGGCACAGATACGCAGTATTTT. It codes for CASSLGLAGGFGTDTQYF.

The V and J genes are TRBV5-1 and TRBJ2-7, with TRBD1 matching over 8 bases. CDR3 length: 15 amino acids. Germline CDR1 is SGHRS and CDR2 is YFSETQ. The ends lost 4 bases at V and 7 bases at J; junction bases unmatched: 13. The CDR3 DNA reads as TGCGCCAGCAGCGTCAAGGACAGGGAGATGGGGGAGCAGTACTTC. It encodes CASSVKDREMGEQYF.

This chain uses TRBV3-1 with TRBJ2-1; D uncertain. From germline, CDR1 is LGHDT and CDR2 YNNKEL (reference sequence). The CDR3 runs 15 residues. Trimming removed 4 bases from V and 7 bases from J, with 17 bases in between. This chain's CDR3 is CASSPQAKGVNEQFF. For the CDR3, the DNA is TGTGCCAGCAGCCCTCAAGCCAAGGGCGTAAATGAGCAGTTCTTC.

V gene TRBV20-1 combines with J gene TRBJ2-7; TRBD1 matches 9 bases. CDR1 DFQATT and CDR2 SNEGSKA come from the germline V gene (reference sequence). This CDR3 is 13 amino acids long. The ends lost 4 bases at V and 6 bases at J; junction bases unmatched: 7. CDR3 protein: CSATGTGRGEQYF. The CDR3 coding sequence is TGCAGTGCTACCGGGACAGGGCGGGGCGAGCAGTACTTC.

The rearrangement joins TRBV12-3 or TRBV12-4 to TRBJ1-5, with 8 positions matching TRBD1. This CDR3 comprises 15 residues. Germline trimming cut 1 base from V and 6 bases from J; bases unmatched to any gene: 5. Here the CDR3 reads CASSLGQGWIQPQHF. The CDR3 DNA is TGTGCCAGCAGTTTAGGACAGGGGTGGATTCAGCCCCAGCATTTT.

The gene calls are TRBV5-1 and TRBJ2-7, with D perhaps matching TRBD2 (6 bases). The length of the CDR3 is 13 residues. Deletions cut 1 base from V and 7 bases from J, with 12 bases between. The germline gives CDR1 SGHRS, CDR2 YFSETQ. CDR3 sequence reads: CASSLLFGGEQYF. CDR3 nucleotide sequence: TGCGCCAGCAGCTTGCTTTTCGGGGGAGAGCAGTACTTC. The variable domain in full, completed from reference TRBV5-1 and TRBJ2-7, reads KAGVTQTPRYLIKTRGQQVTLSCSPISGHRSVSWYQQTPGQGLQFLFEYFSETQRNKGNFPGRFSGRQFSNSRSEMNVSTLELGDSALYLCASSLLFGGEQYFGPGTRLTVT.

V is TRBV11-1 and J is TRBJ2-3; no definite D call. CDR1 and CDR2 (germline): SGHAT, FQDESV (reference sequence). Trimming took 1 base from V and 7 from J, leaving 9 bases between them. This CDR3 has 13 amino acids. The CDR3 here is CASSLVVANTQYF. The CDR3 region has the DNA TGTGCCAGCAGCTTAGTGGTCGCCAATACGCAGTATTTT.

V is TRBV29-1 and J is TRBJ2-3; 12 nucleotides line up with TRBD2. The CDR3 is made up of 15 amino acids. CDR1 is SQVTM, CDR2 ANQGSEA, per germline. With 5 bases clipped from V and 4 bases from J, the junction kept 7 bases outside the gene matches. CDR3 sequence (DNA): TGCAGCGTTAGCGACCCTAGCGGGAGGGCAGATACGCAGTATTTT. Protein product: CSVSDPSGRADTQYF.

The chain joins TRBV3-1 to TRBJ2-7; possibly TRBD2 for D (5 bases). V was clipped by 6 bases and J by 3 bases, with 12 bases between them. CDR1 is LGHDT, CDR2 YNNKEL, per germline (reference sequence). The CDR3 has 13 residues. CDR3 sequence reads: CASSRTGLYEQYF. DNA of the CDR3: TGTGCCAGCAGTCGGACTGGCCTCTACGAGCAGTACTTC.

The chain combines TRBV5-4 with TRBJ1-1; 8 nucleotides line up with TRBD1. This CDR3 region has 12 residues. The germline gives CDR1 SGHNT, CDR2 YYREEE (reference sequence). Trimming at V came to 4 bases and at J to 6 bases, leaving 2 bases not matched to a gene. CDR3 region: CASSPTGAEAFF. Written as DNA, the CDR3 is TGTGCCAGCAGCCCGACAGGGGCTGAAGCTTTCTTT.

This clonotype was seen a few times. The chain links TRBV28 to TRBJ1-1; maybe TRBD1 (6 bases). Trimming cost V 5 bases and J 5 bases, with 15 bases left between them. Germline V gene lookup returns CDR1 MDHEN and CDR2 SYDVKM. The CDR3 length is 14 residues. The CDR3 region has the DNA TGTGCCAGCAGTCTAACAGGGTCGGGTACTGAAGCTTTCTTT. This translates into CASSLTGSGTEAFF.

DNA for the CDR3: TGTGCCAGCAGCGGGGGGCCTGAACCAAATGAAAAACTGTTTTTT. Translated, it gives CASSGGPEPNEKLFF. V usage is TRBV9 and J usage is TRBJ1-4; perhaps TRBD1 as D (6 bases). In germline, CDR1 is SGDLS, CDR2 YYNGEE. CDR3 length: 15 amino acids. The V end was cut by 3 bases, the J end by 5 bases, with 14 bases between.

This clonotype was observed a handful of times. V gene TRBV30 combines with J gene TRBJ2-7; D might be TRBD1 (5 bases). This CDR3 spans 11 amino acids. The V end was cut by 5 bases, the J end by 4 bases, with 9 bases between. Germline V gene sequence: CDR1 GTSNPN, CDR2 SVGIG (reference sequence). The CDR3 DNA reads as TGTGCCTGGTCCCAGGGATACGAGCAGTACTTC. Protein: CAWSQGYEQYF.

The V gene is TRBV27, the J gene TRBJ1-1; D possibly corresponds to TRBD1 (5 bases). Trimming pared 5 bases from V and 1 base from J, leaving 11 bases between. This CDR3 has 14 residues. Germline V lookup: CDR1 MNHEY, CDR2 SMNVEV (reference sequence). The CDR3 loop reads CASSRHGQNTEAFF. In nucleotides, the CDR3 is TGTGCCAGCAGTCGACACGGACAGAACACTGAAGCTTTCTTT.

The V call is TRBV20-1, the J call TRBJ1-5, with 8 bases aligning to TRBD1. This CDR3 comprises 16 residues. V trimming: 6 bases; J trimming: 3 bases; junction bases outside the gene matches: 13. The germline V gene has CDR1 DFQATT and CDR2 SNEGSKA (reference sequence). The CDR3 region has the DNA TGCAGTGCCCACCCATTACAGGGGGATCCCAATCAGCCCCAGCATTTT. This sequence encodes CSAHPLQGDPNQPQHF.

CDR3 loop: CASSRSRELHSAPLHF. In DNA, the CDR3 is TGTGCCAGCAGCCGCAGTCGGGAGCTCCATTCGGCACCCCTCCACTTT. This rearrangement joins TRBV11-2 to TRBJ1-6; D uncertain. Trimming shortened V by 5 bases and J by 11 bases, and 22 bases separated the two germline ends. This CDR3 is 16 amino acids long. Germline loops: CDR1 SGHAT, CDR2 FQNNGV.

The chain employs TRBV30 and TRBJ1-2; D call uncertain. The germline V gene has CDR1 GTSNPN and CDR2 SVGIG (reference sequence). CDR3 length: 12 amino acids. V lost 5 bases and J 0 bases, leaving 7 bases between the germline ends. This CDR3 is CAWGTSNYGYTF. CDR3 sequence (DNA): TGTGCCTGGGGTACTTCTAACTATGGCTACACCTTC.

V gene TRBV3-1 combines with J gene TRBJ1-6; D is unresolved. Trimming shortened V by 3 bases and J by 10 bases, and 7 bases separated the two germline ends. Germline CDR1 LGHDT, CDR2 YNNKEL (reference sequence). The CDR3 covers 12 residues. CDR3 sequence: CASSQRDSPLHF. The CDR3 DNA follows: TGTGCCAGCAGCCAGAGAGACTCACCCCTCCACTTT.

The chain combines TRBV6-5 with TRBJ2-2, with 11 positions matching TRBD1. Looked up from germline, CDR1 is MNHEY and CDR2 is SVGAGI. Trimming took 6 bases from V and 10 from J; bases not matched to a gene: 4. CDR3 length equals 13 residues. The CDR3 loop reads CASRGQGAVELFF. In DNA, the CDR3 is TGTGCCAGCAGAGGACAGGGGGCCGTGGAGCTGTTTTTT.

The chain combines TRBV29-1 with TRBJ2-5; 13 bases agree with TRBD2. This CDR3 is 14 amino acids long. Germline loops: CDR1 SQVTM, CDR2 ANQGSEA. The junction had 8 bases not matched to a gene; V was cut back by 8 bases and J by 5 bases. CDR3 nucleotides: TGCAGCCCTCGACTAGCGGGAGGTCCGGAGACCCAGTACTTC. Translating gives CSPRLAGGPETQYF.

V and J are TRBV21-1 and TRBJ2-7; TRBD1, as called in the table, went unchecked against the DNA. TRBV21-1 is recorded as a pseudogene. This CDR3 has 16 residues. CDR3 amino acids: CASSKALSGGGYEQYF. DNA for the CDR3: TGTGCCAGCAGCAAAGCGCTTAGCGGGGGGGGTTACGAGCAGTACTTC.